The next 19 T cell receptor beta chains were all read from a single sample in a study of blood T cell repertoires in COVID-19. Repertoires were generated with immunoSEQ multiplex PCR, while TCRdb's copy carries only in-frame clones and drops some. The sample has 450,000 to 600,000 clones; around 90% are singletons. The material sequenced was PBMCs or T cells enriched from blood (not recorded which). Receptors originate from a woman aged 18 to 35 who had recovered from COVID-19.

The chain couples TRBV5-6 to TRBJ1-6; tentative D call: TRBD1 (5 bases). Germline V lookup: CDR1 SGHDT, CDR2 YYEEEE. CDR3 length: 15 residues. The V end lost 0 bases, the J end lost 7 bases, and 11 bases lay between the germline ends. CDR3 bases: TGTGCCAGCAGCTTGGCCCCTTCAGGGAATTCACCCCTCCACTTT. This sequence encodes CASSLAPSGNSPLHF. The full variable domain, its missing parts supplied by reference TRBV5-6 and TRBJ1-6, is DAGVTQSPTHLIKTRGQQVTLRCSPKSGHDTVSWYQQALGQGPQFIFQYYEEEERQRGNFPDRFSGHQFPNYSSELNVNALLLGDSALYLCASSLAPSGNSPLHFGNGTRLTVT.

This chain uses TRBV4-1 with TRBJ1-6, with TRBD1 identical over 8 bases. This CDR3 contains 14 residues. V was pared by 2 bases and J by 7 bases, with 1 base of the junction left unmatched. Per the germline V gene, CDR1 is MGHRA and CDR2 is YSYEKL. CDR3 DNA: TGCGCCAGCAGCCAAAGGACAGGGAATTCACCCCTCCACTTT. This codes for CASSQRTGNSPLHF.

This clone has a single count. Other nucleotide sequences from this sample produce the same CDR3. The V and J genes are TRBV2 and TRBJ1-2; TRBD1 is a possible D gene (6 bases). This CDR3 contains 12 residues. The germline gives CDR1 SNHLY, CDR2 FYNNEI. V was pared by 5 bases and J by 2 bases, with 6 bases between. CDR3 loop: CASSTGNYGYTF. In DNA form, the CDR3 reads TGTGCCAGCAGTACAGGGAACTATGGCTACACCTTC.

The V and J genes are TRBV5-6 and TRBJ2-7, with D possibly being TRBD2 (6 bases). The CDR3 is 13 amino acids. V was cut by 4 bases and J by 4 bases, with 12 bases left in between. Germline lookup yields CDR1 SGHDT and CDR2 YYEEEE. The CDR3 coding sequence is TGTGCCAGCAGCCGAAGGGGACTTTACGAGCAGTACTTC. Its protein is CASSRRGLYEQYF.

This rearrangement joins TRBV10-1 to TRBJ2-7; 8 bases align to TRBD1. The CDR3 has 14 residues. Germline CDR1 and CDR2: WNHNN and SYGVQD (reference sequence). V lost 9 bases to trimming and J lost 2 bases; unmatched junction nucleotides: 9. The CDR3 region is CARLRTGWAYEQYF. In DNA, the CDR3 is TGCGCCAGGCTACGGACAGGGTGGGCCTACGAGCAGTACTTC.

The chain has TRBV6-5 and TRBJ2-7; tentatively, D is TRBD1 (6 bases). Germline values: CDR1 MNHEY, CDR2 SVGAGI. The CDR3 has 13 amino acids. Trimming cost V 5 bases and J 2 bases, with 10 bases left between them. This chain's CDR3 is CASSPQGTYEQYF. CDR3 DNA: TGTGCCAGCAGTCCACAGGGAACCTACGAGCAGTACTTC.

V and J are TRBV7-9 and TRBJ2-5; TRBD1 aligns across 7 bases. This CDR3 is 16 amino acids long. The V gene end was trimmed by 5 bases and the J gene end by 4 bases; junction bases not matched to a gene: 13. Germline V gives CDR1 SEHNR, CDR2 FQNEAQ (reference sequence). The CDR3 is CASSLWPRDSLETQYF. The CDR3 coding sequence is TGTGCCAGCAGCCTCTGGCCCCGGGACAGTCTAGAGACCCAGTACTTC.

V gene TRBV2 combines with J gene TRBJ1-2; 7 bases fit TRBD1. V was pared by 8 bases and J by 8 bases, with 11 bases of the junction left unmatched. Germline CDR1 and CDR2: SNHLY and FYNNEI. This CDR3 contains 13 residues. This CDR3 reads CASCSGGGWGYTF. The CDR3 DNA reads TGTGCCAGCTGTTCAGGGGGAGGCTGGGGCTACACCTTC. Variable domain in full (rest from reference TRBV2 and TRBJ1-2): EPEVTQTPSHQVTQMGQEVILRCVPISNHLYFYWYRQILGQKVEFLVSFYNNEISEKSEIFDDQFSVERPDGSNFTLKIRSTKLEDSAMYFCASCSGGGWGYTFGSGTRLTVV.

The J gene is TRBJ2-5, the V gene TRBV13, with D perhaps matching TRBD1 (5 bases). CDR1 PRHDT and CDR2 FYEKMQ come from the germline V gene (reference sequence). V lost 0 bases, J lost 7 bases, and 12 bases lay in between. There are 14 residues in the CDR3. The CDR3 DNA reads as TGTGCCAGCAGCTTAGGGCCGGGTCAGGGGACCCAGTACTTC. This gives the protein CASSLGPGQGTQYF.

This chain connects TRBV7-8 to TRBJ2-1; 7 bases line up with TRBD2. The CDR3 is 20 amino acids. V was pared by 1 base and J by 5 bases, with 20 bases of the junction left unmatched. Germline loops: CDR1 SGHVS, CDR2 FQNEAQ. The CDR3 bases are TGTGCCAGCAGCTTAGTCCGATTTCCCAGGGAGGGGATAGGAGACAATGAGCAGTTCTTC. Translating gives CASSLVRFPREGIGDNEQFF.

This clone was recorded only once. V is TRBV6-6 and J is TRBJ1-2; D might be TRBD1 (6 bases). V shed 6 bases and J shed 6 bases, with 20 bases lying between them. The CDR3 spans 15 residues. Germline assignment: CDR1 MNHNY and CDR2 SVGAGI (reference sequence). CDR3 region: CASRLTGNEKDGYTF. CDR3 DNA sequence: TGTGCCAGCAGACTCACAGGGAATGAAAAGGATGGCTACACCTTC.

The rearrangement links TRBV6-5 to TRBJ1-1; 9 bases agree with TRBD1. Germline assignment: CDR1 MNHEY and CDR2 SVGAGI. Losses at the gene ends were 6 bases for V and 8 bases for J; bases not matched to a gene: 7. The CDR3 sequence is 13 residues long. The CDR3: CASSSGQGREAFF. The CDR3 DNA sequence: TGTGCCAGCAGCTCGGGACAGGGAAGAGAAGCTTTCTTT.

This clone was counted a single time. J is TRBJ2-1 and V is TRBV21-1; the table's D call of TRBD1 was not tested on the DNA. TRBV21-1 is described as a pseudogene. The CDR3 loop spans 16 amino acids. The CDR3 coding sequence is TGTGCCAGCAGCGTTCCGGGACAGGGGAGTGATAATGAGCAGTTCTTC. Translated: CASSVPGQGSDNEQFF.

J is TRBJ1-6 and V is TRBV2, with 7 bases identical to TRBD1. The CDR3 spans 14 residues. V was clipped by 4 bases and J by 6 bases; unmatched bases: 3. Germline loops: CDR1 SNHLY, CDR2 FYNNEI. In nucleotides, the CDR3 is TGTGCCAGCAGTGCGGGACAGCTTAATTCACCCCTCCACTTT. Translated: CASSAGQLNSPLHF.

V gene TRBV4-2 combines with J gene TRBJ1-2, with D unresolved. Trimming cost V 7 bases and J 4 bases, with 10 bases left between them. Germline CDR1 and CDR2: LGHNA and YNFKEQ. This CDR3 region has 12 residues. CDR3 loop: CASKQQFYGYTF. The CDR3, as DNA: TGTGCCAGCAAGCAACAGTTCTATGGCTACACCTTC.

This chain connects TRBV7-2 to TRBJ2-1, with TRBD2 matching 7 bases. The CDR3 loop spans 14 amino acids. Germline CDR1 is SGHTA and CDR2 is FQGNSA. Trimming cost V 0 bases and J 11 bases; bases outside gene matches: 7. The CDR3 reads CASSLAGGDLKQFF. The DNA for the CDR3 is TGTGCCAGCAGCTTAGCGGGGGGGGACCTAAAGCAGTTCTTC.

The chain uses TRBV28 and TRBJ2-3, with 8 bases identical to TRBD1. Unmatched junction bases numbered 11, after V lost 10 bases and J lost 11 bases. CDR1 MDHEN and CDR2 SYDVKM come from the germline V gene. This CDR3 has 12 residues. CDR3 region: CATLKRTGRQYF. In DNA form, the CDR3 reads TGTGCCACCCTAAAAAGGACAGGGAGGCAGTATTTT.

The V and J genes are TRBV30 and TRBJ1-2; TRBD1 might be the D (6 bases). Germline-derived CDR1 and CDR2 are GTSNPN and SVGIG (reference sequence). This CDR3 is 12 amino acids long. V was clipped by 4 bases and J by 7 bases, with 13 bases between them. The CDR3 spells CAWTVTTGGYTF. The CDR3 nucleotides read TGTGCCTGGACCGTTACGACAGGTGGCTACACCTTC.

The chain has TRBV5-1 and TRBJ1-1; D gene ambiguous. Germline CDR1 is SGHRS and CDR2 is YFSETQ. The CDR3 runs 13 residues. V lost 5 bases and J 7 bases, leaving 15 bases between the germline ends. The CDR3 sequence is CASSVNREFEAFF. CDR3 sequence (DNA): TGCGCCAGCAGTGTTAACCGGGAGTTTGAAGCTTTCTTT.